This T cell receptor beta chain was recovered during a study of T cell clonotyping in hematopoietic cell transplantation. Findings of the study overall: Pathologically expanded recipient clonotypes increased progressively from day 30 to day 180 as diversity fell. Cells were unsorted, so CD4 and CD8 contributions were not separated. Few recipient clonotypes overlapped donors; over 95% were de novo at given depth.

Documented time point: recipient sample about 28 days before transplant, after cytoreduction. Blood collection times were about day -28 and days 30, 100, 180 posttransplant. With V trimmed by 4 bases and J by 4 bases, 5 bases remained unmatched. The CDR3 runs 15 residues. CDR1 LNHDA and CDR2 SQIVND come from the germline V gene (reference sequence). Repertoires were generated with immunoSEQ multiplex PCR, while TCRdb's copy carries only in-frame clones and drops some. This table has approximately 44,000 clones, around 83% appearing once. Concerning this clone itself: Its antigen is unidentified.

Sample: peripheral blood mononuclear cells, taken before stem cell transplant. The rearrangement uses TRBV19 and TRBJ1-3; TRBD1 aligns across 9 bases. This sequence was found in a man in his 60s with myelodysplastic syndrome. Some clones in this sample may be carry-over from other donors' samples. The CDR3 sequence: CASSTDRGYGNTIYF. CDR3 coding DNA: TGTGCCAGTAGTACCGACAGGGGGTACGGAAACACCATATATTTT. Variable domain in full (rest from reference TRBV19 and TRBJ1-3): DGGITQSPKYLFRKEGQNVTLSCEQNLNHDAMYWYRQDPGQGLRLIYYSQIVNDFQKGDIAEGYSVSREKKESFPLTVTSAQKNPTAFYLCASSTDRGYGNTIYFGEGSWLTVV.